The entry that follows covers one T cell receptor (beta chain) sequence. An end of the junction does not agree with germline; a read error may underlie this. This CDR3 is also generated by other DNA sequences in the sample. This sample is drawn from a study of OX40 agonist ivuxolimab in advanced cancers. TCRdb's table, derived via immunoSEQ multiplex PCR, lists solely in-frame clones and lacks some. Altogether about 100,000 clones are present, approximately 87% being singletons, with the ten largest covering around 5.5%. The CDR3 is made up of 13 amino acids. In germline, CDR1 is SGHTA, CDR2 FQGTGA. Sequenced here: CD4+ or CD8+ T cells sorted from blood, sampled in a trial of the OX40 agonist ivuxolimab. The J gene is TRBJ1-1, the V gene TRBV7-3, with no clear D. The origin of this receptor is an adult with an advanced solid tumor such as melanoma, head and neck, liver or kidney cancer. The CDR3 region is CASSPHTNTEAFF. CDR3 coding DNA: TGTGCCAGCAGCCCGCACACGAACACCGAAGCTTTCTTT.